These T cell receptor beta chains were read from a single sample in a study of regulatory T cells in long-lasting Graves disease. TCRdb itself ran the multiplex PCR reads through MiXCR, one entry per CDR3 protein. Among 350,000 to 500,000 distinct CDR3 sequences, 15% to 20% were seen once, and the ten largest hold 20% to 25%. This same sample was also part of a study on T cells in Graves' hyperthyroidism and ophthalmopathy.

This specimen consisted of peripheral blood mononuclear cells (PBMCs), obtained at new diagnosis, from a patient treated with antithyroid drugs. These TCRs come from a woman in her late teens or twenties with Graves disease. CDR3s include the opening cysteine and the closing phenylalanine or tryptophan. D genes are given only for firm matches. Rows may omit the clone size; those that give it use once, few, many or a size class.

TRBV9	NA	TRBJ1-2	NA	TGTGCCAGCAGCGTAGCTCAGCAGGGGCGGTTTGGCTACACCTTC	CASSVAQQGRFGYTF
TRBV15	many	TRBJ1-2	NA	TGTGCCACCTCCCCTCGACAGACGATGAACTATGGCTACACCTTC	CATSPRQTMNYGYTF
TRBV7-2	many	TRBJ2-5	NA	TGTGCCAGCAGCTTAGCGGCTCGAGGTACCAATGAATTGGAGACCCAGTACTTC	CASSLAARGTNELETQYF
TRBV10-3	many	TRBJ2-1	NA	TGTGCCATCAGTGATCGGGGGTTAGACAATGAGCAGTTCTTC	CAISDRGLDNEQFF
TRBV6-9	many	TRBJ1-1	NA	TGTGCCAGCAGTTCCCGGGAAGGGGAATTTGAAGCTTTCTTT	CASSSREGEFEAFF
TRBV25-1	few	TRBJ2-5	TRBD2	TGTGCCAGCAGTCAACCGGGACTAACGAAGACCCAGTACTTC	CASSQPGLTKTQYF
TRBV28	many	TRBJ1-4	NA	TGTGCCAGCACCGGGCTAGGGGGGCCAGAAGAAAAACTGTTTTTT	CASTGLGGPEEKLFF
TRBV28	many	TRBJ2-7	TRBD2	TGTGCCAGCAGTTTACTAGCGGGACTCGAGCAGTACTTC	CASSLLAGLEQYF
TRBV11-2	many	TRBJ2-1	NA	TGTGCCAGCAGCTTATACCAGGGGACCCGGACCGGCGGTGAGCAGTTCTTC	CASSLYQGTRTGGEQFF
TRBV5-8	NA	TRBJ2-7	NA	TGTACCAGCAGCCAAGGGTCGGACTCCTCCTACGAGCAGTACTTC	CTSSQGSDSSYEQYF
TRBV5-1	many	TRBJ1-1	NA	TGCGCCAGCAGCTTGGTGCCGCGTGAAGGGACTGAAGCTTTCTTT	CASSLVPREGTEAFF
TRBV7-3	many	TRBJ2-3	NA	TGTGCCAGCAGCTTAAGCACAGATACGCAGTATTTT	CASSLSTDTQYF
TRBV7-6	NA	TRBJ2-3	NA	TGTGCCAGCAGCTTAGGGGCGGCGGGACACAGCACAGATACGCAGTATTTT	CASSLGAAGHSTDTQYF
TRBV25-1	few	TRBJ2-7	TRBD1	TGTGCCAGCAGTCCCCTGGGACAGGGGGCCCACGAGCAGTACTTC	CASSPLGQGAHEQYF
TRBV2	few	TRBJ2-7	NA	TGTGCCAGTTCGTGGGACCACGAGCAGTACTTC	CASSWDHEQYF
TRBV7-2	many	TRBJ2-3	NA	TGTGCCAGCAGCTCCGGAGTAGGAGGAGATACGCAGTATTTT	CASSSGVGGDTQYF
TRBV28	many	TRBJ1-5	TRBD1	TGTGCCAGCAGTTTATGGACAGGGGATAGCAATCAGCCCCAGCATTTT	CASSLWTGDSNQPQHF
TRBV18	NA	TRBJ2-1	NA	TGTGCCAGCTCACCGGGACTGCTGGACCGGCAGTTCTTC	CASSPGLLDRQFF
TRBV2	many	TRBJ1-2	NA	TGTGCCAGCTGGGACAACCCTAACTATGGCTACACCTTC	CASWDNPNYGYTF
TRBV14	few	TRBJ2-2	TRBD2	TGTGCCAGTCAGACTAGCGGGCCGGTTACCGGGGAGCTGTTTTTT	CASQTSGPVTGELFF
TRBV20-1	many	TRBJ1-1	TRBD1	TGCAGTGCTACAACAGGGGGGAGCACTGAAGCTTTCTTT	CSATTGGSTEAFF
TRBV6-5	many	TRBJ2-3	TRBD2	TGTGCCAGCAGTTCCGGGACTAGCGGGAGGACTAGCACAGATACGCAGTATTTT	CASSSGTSGRTSTDTQYF
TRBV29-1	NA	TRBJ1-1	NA	TGCAGCGTTGATCAGATGATGAACACTGAAGCTTTCTTT	CSVDQMMNTEAFF
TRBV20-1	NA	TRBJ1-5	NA	TGCAGTGCTAGAGAAGACGGGGCTCGGAGCAATCAGCCCCAGCATTTT	CSAREDGARSNQPQHF
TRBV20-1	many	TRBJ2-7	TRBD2	TGCAGTGCCTCGAGCGGGACCCCACTACTCTACGAGCAGTACTTC	CSASSGTPLLYEQYF
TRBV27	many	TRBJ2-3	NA	TGTGCCAGCAGTCCGCGGGTCCGGGGGACAGATACGCAGTATTTT	CASSPRVRGTDTQYF
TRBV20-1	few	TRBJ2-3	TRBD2	TGCAGTGCCAAAGGTAGACTAGCGGGAGGATCCACAGATACGCAGTATTTT	CSAKGRLAGGSTDTQYF
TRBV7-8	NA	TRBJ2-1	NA	TGTGCCAGCAGCTTAGAGTGGGACTTATACAATGAGCAGTTCTTC	CASSLEWDLYNEQFF
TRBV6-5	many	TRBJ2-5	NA	TGTGCCAGCAGTTACTCGGGGAACCTCCAAGAGACCCAGTACTTC	CASSYSGNLQETQYF
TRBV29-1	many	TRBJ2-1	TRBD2	TGCAGCGCGGAAGCTAGCGGGAGATACAATGAGCAGTTCTTC	CSAEASGRYNEQFF
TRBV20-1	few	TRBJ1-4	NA	TGCAGTGCTAGCGAGGGCCCCAATGAAAAACTGTTTTTT	CSASEGPNEKLFF
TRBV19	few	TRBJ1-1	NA	TGTGCCAGTAGCCCTTACGACAACACTGAAGCTTTCTTT	CASSPYDNTEAFF
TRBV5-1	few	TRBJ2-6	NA	TGCGCCAGCAGCTTGGAGGACAGACTCTCAGGGGCCAACGTCCTGACTTTC	CASSLEDRLSGANVLTF
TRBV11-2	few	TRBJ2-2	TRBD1	TGTGCCAGCAGCCCCCGACAGGGATCCGGGGAGCTGTTTTTT	CASSPRQGSGELFF
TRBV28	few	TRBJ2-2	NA	TGTGCCAGCAGCGGCGCCGGGGAGCTGTTTTTT	CASSGAGELFF
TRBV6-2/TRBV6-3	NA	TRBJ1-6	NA	TGTGCCAGCAGTGAAGCGGACGCTTCACCCCTCCACTTT	CASSEADASPLHF
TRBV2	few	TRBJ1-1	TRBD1	TGTGCCAGCAGACAGGGGGGGAGGGTTGTAGCTTTCTTT	CASRQGGRVVAFF
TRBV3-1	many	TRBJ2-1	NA	TGTGCCAGCAGCCCCGACCTTCTGGGTGAGCAGTTCTTC	CASSPDLLGEQFF
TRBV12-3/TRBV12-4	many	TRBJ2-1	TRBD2	TGTGCCAGCAGCTGGACTAGCGGGAGAGGCGATGAGCAGTTCTTC	CASSWTSGRGDEQFF
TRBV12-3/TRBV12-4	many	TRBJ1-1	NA	TGTGCCAGCAGGGATCGCGGGGGCTTTACTGAAGCTTTCTTT	CASRDRGGFTEAFF
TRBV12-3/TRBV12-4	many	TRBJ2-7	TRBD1	TGTGCCAGCAGTCGCCCGACAGGGTCGAAGAAATACGAGCAGTACTTC	CASSRPTGSKKYEQYF
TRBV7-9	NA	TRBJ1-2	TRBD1	TGTGCCAGCAGCCCGAGACAGGGGTATGGCTACACCTTC	CASSPRQGYGYTF
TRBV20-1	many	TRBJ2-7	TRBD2	TGCAGTGCTAGTAGAGCGGGAGGAGACCCGGGAGAGCAGTACTTC	CSASRAGGDPGEQYF
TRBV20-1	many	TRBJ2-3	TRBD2	TGCAGTGCTAGAGATCAGTCTGGACTAGCACAAAATACGCAGTATTTT	CSARDQSGLAQNTQYF
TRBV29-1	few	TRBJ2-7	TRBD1	TGCAGCGTTTTGGTTGGCAGGGGGCTTAGGGAGCAGTACTTC	CSVLVGRGLREQYF